This T cell receptor (beta chain) was sequenced during a study of control samples from healthy donors and cancer patients. Germline lookup yields CDR1 LGHDT and CDR2 YNNKEL (reference sequence). The length of the CDR3 is 15 residues. Trimming removed 2 bases from V and 0 bases from J, with 8 bases in between. This table comes from immunoSEQ multiplex PCR, and its TCRdb copy is limited to in-frame clones, with some not included. The data contain 25,000 to 35,000 clones, about 83% of them seen just once; the ten biggest clones take up approximately 1.5%. The sequence was collected from a woman aged 40-49 years with lung cancer. This sequence joins TRBV3-1 (or the pseudogene TRBV3-2) and TRBJ2-1, with D perhaps matching TRBD1 (5 bases). The sequencing input was PBMCs. The CDR3 nucleotides are TGTGCCAGCAGCCAACAGGGTAGCTCCTACAATGAGCAGTTCTTC. Its protein is CASSQQGSSYNEQFF.